This TCR beta chain was captured in a study of cytomegalovirus exposure and HLA in healthy donors. The PCR employed 60 Vbeta primers together with 13 Jbeta primers. Assay: immunoSEQ multiplex PCR; the TCRdb copy retains only in-frame clones and omits some. The sample includes approximately 50,000 clones. The ends lost 4 bases at V and 5 bases at J; junction bases unmatched: 5. Germline V gene data show CDR1 as MNHNS and CDR2 as SASEGT. The CDR3 has 15 amino acids. The genes are TRBV6-1 and TRBJ2-2; 9 bases map to TRBD2. This TCR derives from a woman aged 40-49 years in good health and CMV-seronegative. Sequences were obtained from PBMCs. Here the CDR3 DNA reads TGTGCCAGCAGTGTGCGGGAGGGCCGTACCGGGGAGCTGTTTTTT. Its translation: CASSVREGRTGELFF.